The 19 T cell receptor beta chains presented below share a single source sample, sequenced in a study of T cells in Graves' hyperthyroidism and ophthalmopathy. RNA transcripts provided the source from which TCR beta CDR3 regions were amplified. The primer set for the first-round RT-PCR of the TCR CDR3 was HTBI. TCRdb used MiXCR to reprocess the multiplex PCR reads, holding one entry per CDR3 protein. This sample carries roughly 380,000 distinct CDR3 sequences, around an eighth of them seen once, and the ten largest clones take about 20%. Sequencing used blood. These TCRs come from a man aged 30 to 39 with Graves' hyperthyroidism that later progressed to Graves' ophthalmopathy.

The chain employs TRBV27 and TRBJ2-3; 12 nucleotides align to TRBD2. Germline lookup yields CDR1 MNHEY and CDR2 SMNVEV (reference sequence). The CDR3 extends over 18 amino acids. J lost 0 bases, V lost 7 bases, and 11 bases had no gene match. CDR3 region: CASNWKASGGVSTDTQYF. CDR3 DNA sequence: TGTGCCAGCAATTGGAAGGCTAGCGGGGGGGTTAGCACAGATACGCAGTATTTT.

The rearrangement uses TRBV5-6 and TRBJ2-7; maybe TRBD2 (5 bases). V dropped 4 bases and J dropped 4 bases, with 15 bases sitting between them. The CDR3 consists of 14 residues. Looked up from germline, CDR1 is SGHDT and CDR2 is YYEEEE. CDR3 DNA: TGTGCCAGCAGCCCAATTACGGACTTTTACGAGCAGTACTTC. Translated, it gives CASSPITDFYEQYF.

The V call is TRBV5-1, the J call TRBJ2-1; D is perhaps TRBD1 or TRBD2 (5 bases each). Trimming removed 8 bases from V and 9 bases from J, with 18 bases in between. Germline V CDR1 and CDR2: SGHRS, YFSETQ. CDR3 length: 13 residues. The CDR3 coding sequence is TGCGCCAGAAGCATCCAGGGAGATGGTGAGCAGTTCTTC. This gives the protein CARSIQGDGEQFF.

This clonotype was seen repeatedly, ten times or more. Here the CDR3 DNA reads TGCAGTGCTCCGGGACAGGGGGACACTGAAGCTTTCTTT. Its translation is CSAPGQGDTEAFF. This chain connects TRBV20-1 to TRBJ1-1; 11 nucleotides line up with TRBD1. CDR3 length equals 13 residues. V gave up 5 bases and J gave up 3 bases; unmatched junction bases: 2. Per germline, CDR1 DFQATT and CDR2 SNEGSKA (reference sequence).

This clonotype turned up a few times. The J gene is TRBJ2-5, the V gene TRBV7-2, with 7 bases that match TRBD1. V gave up 5 bases and J gave up 3 bases; unmatched junction bases: 9. The CDR3 totals 15 residues. Per germline, CDR1 SGHTA and CDR2 FQGNSA. The CDR3 sequence is CASSASRGLEETQYF. DNA of the CDR3: TGTGCCAGCAGCGCATCCAGGGGGTTGGAAGAGACCCAGTACTTC.

V usage is TRBV18 and J usage is TRBJ2-3; D might be TRBD1 (6 bases). V was pared by 2 bases and J by 8 bases, with 20 bases between. CDR3 length: 16 residues. Germline V lookup: CDR1 KGHSH, CDR2 LQKENI. As DNA, the CDR3 is TGTGCCAGCTCACCAATCGACAGGTCCAAAGGGGGTACGCAGTATTTT. As protein: CASSPIDRSKGGTQYF.

Worth noting for this clonotype: The junction and the germline gene differ at one end; a read error may be behind it. CDR3 residues: CSARKGQSFRNQPQHF. CDR3 DNA: TGCAGTGCGCGGAAGGGGCAGTCATTTCGCAACCAGCCCCAGCATTTT. V usage is TRBV20-1 and J usage is TRBJ1-5; possible D gene TRBD1, 5 bases. This CDR3 spans 16 amino acids. In germline, CDR1 is DFQATT, CDR2 SNEGSKA (reference sequence).

This clonotype was found many times. The chain recombines TRBV7-8 with TRBJ2-1; TRBD1 agrees at 8 bases. The CDR3 sequence is 14 residues long. With V trimmed by 3 bases and J by 6 bases, 4 bases remained unmatched. From germline, CDR1 is SGHVS and CDR2 FQNEAQ. The CDR3 bases are TGTGCCAGCAGCTTCGGACAGGGTATCAATGAGCAGTTCTTC. It translates to CASSFGQGINEQFF.

This clonotype was counted at least ten times. The chain uses TRBV7-2 and TRBJ1-1; no reliable D call. CDR1 is SGHTA and CDR2 is FQGNSA in the germline V gene. The CDR3 totals 15 residues. Deletions cut 2 bases from V and 2 bases from J, with 12 bases between. For the CDR3, the DNA is TGTGCCAGCAGCTTAATGTCAGCAGGAAACACTGAAGCTTTCTTT. This translates into CASSLMSAGNTEAFF.

This clonotype was seen a handful of times. The genes are TRBV15 and TRBJ1-5, with 7 nucleotides matching TRBD1. Trimming removed 3 bases from V and 4 bases from J; junction bases left unmatched: 6. The germline gives CDR1 LNHNV, CDR2 YYDKDF (reference sequence). CDR3 length: 15 amino acids. Written as DNA, the CDR3 is TGTGCCACCAGCAGCATACAGGGGCGAAATCAGCCCCAGCATTTT. Protein sequence: CATSSIQGRNQPQHF.

This clonotype was seen ten or more times. This chain uses TRBV27 with TRBJ2-6; no clear D gene. This CDR3 comprises 14 residues. V lost 3 bases and J 4 bases, leaving 7 bases between the germline ends. Germline V lookup: CDR1 MNHEY, CDR2 SMNVEV (reference sequence). The CDR3 sequence: CASSFSTGANVLTF. The CDR3 nucleotides are TGTGCCAGCAGTTTCAGCACCGGGGCCAACGTCCTGACTTTC.

The sample holds many counts of this clonotype. This chain's CDR3 is CASSKTAYGYTF. CDR3 DNA: TGCGCCAGCAGTAAAACAGCCTATGGCTACACCTTC. The rearrangement joins TRBV5-1 to TRBJ1-2; D not resolved. Trimming left V 5 bases short and J 4 bases short, with 9 bases between. There are 12 residues in the CDR3. CDR1 is SGHRS, CDR2 YFSETQ, per germline.

The J gene is TRBJ2-1, the V gene TRBV12-3 or TRBV12-4, with 8 bases lining up with TRBD2. Germline trimming cut 3 bases from V and 7 bases from J; bases unmatched to any gene: 5. The CDR3 has 14 amino acids. The CDR3 coding sequence is TGTGCCAGCAGTTTCGGGGGGGGGCGTAATGAGCAGTTCTTC. Translation gives CASSFGGGRNEQFF.

This clonotype was picked up a small number of times. The chain carries TRBV20-1 and TRBJ2-2; D is uncertain. Trimming took 3 bases from V and 6 from J, leaving 11 bases between them. CDR1 and CDR2 from the germline V gene are DFQATT and SNEGSKA (reference sequence). The CDR3 sequence is 13 residues long. CDR3 residues: CSASSGVAGELFF. CDR3 coding DNA: TGCAGTGCTAGCTCGGGTGTGGCCGGGGAGCTGTTTTTT.

This clonotype has a handful of counts. V is TRBV24-1 and J is TRBJ2-7; D gene uncertain. Germline CDR1 reads KGHDR; CDR2 reads SFDVKD. This CDR3 comprises 10 residues. V was trimmed by 9 bases and J by 0 bases, leaving 2 bases between them. CDR3 nucleotide sequence: TGTGCCACCCGCTCCTACGAGCAGTACTTC. Amino acid sequence: CATRSYEQYF.

This clonotype was recorded at least ten times. The chain is built from TRBV6-5 and TRBJ1-5; tentative D call: TRBD1 (6 bases). There are 15 residues in the CDR3. Germline CDR1 and CDR2: MNHEY and SVGAGI. V lost 2 bases, J lost 2 bases, and 10 bases lay in between. The CDR3 sequence: CASSYSGQRNQPQHF. The CDR3 coding sequence is TGTGCCAGCAGTTACAGCGGACAGCGCAATCAGCCCCAGCATTTT.

This clonotype was seen many times. In DNA, the CDR3 is TGTGCCAGCAGCGCTGCAGGGGGCTTAGAGACCCAGTACTTC. This encodes CASSAAGGLETQYF. The chain joins TRBV11-3 to TRBJ2-5; TRBD1 agrees at 8 bases. The trim removed 5 bases at V and 4 bases at J, leaving 6 bases unmatched. The length of the CDR3 is 14 residues. Germline V gene lookup returns CDR1 SGHNT and CDR2 YENEEA.

This clonotype appeared once. V is TRBV29-1 and J is TRBJ2-3; a possible D gene is TRBD2 (7 bases). Per germline, CDR1 SQVTM and CDR2 ANQGSEA. The CDR3 runs 16 residues. Trimming removed 1 base from V and 1 base from J, with 15 bases in between. The CDR3 loop is CSVEGGLGGGTDTQYF. CDR3 in DNA: TGCAGCGTTGAAGGGGGCCTAGGGGGGGGCACAGATACGCAGTATTTT.

The chain links TRBV4-1 to TRBJ1-4; 9 bases fit TRBD1. The CDR3 sequence is 16 residues long. V gave up 3 bases and J gave up 7 bases; unmatched junction bases: 9. Germline CDR1 and CDR2: MGHRA and YSYEKL. In DNA form, the CDR3 reads TGCGCCAGCAGCCACCCAGCCGGACAGGGGTTTGAAAAACTGTTTTTT. It encodes CASSHPAGQGFEKLFF.